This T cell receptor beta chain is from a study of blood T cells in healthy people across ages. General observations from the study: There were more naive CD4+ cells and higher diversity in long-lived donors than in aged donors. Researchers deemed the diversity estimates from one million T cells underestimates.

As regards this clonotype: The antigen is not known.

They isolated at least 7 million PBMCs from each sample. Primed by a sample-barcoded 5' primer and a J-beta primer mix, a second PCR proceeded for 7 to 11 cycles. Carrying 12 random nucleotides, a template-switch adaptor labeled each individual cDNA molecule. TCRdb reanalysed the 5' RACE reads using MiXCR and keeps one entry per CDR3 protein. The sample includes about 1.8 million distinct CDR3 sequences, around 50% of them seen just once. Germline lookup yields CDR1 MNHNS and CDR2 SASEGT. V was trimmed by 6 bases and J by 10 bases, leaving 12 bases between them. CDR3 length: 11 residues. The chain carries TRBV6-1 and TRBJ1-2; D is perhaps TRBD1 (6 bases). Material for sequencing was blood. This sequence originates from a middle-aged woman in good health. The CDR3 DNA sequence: TGTGCCAGCAGCCTTGGGACACTCTACACCTTC. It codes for CASSLGTLYTF.